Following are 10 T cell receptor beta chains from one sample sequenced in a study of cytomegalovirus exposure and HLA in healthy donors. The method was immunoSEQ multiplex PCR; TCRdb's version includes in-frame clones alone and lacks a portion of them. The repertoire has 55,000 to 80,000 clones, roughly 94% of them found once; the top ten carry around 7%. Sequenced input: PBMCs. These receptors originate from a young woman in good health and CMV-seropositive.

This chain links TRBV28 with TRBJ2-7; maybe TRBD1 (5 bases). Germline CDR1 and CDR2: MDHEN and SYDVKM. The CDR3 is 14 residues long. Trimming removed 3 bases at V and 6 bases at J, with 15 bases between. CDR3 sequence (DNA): TGTGCCAGCAGTTTTGGCAGGGAAGGGCTCGAGCAGTACTTC. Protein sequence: CASSFGREGLEQYF.

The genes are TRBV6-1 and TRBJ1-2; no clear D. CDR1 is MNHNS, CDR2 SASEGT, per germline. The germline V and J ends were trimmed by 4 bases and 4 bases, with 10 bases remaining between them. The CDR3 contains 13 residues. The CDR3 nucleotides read TGTGCCAGCAGTGTTTCCCGAGGCTATGGCTACACCTTC. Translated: CASSVSRGYGYTF.

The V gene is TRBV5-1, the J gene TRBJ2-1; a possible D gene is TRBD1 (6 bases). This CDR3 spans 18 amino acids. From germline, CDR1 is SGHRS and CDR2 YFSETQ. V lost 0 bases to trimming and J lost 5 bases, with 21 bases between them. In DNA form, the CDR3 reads TGCGCCAGCAGCTTGGACCCTTCAGGGGTAGGGTTCGACAATGAGCAGTTCTTC. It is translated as CASSLDPSGVGFDNEQFF.

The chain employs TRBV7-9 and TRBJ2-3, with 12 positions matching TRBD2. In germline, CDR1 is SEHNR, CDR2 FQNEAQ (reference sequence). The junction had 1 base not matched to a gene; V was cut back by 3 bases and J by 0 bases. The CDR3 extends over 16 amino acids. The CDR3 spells CASSLGTSGSTDTQYF. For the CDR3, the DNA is TGTGCCAGCAGCTTGGGGACTAGCGGGAGCACAGATACGCAGTATTTT.

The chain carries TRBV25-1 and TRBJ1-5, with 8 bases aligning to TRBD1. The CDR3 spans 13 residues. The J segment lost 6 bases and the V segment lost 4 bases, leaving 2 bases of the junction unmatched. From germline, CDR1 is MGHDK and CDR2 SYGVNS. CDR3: CASSGTGIQPQHF. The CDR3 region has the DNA TGTGCCAGCAGTGGGACAGGGATTCAGCCCCAGCATTTT. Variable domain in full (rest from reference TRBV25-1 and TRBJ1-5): EADIYQTPRYLVIGTGKKITLECSQTMGHDKMYWYQQDPGMELHLIHYSYGVNSTEKGDLSSESTVSRIRTEHFPLTLESARPSHTSQYLCASSGTGIQPQHFGDGTRLSIL.

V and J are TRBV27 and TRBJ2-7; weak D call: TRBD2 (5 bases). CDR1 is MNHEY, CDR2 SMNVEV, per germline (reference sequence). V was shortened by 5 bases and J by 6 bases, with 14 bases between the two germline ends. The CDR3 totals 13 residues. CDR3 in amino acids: CASSVVPGVEQYF. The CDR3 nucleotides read TGTGCCAGCAGTGTAGTTCCCGGGGTCGAGCAGTACTTC.

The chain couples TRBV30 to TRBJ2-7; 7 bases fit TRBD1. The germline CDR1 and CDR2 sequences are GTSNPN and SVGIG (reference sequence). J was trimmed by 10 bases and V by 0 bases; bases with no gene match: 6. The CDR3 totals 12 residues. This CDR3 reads CAWSVLGTDQYF. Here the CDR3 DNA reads TGTGCCTGGAGTGTTTTAGGGACAGACCAGTACTTC. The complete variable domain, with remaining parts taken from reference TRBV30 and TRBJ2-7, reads SQTIHQWPATLVQPVGSPLSLECTVEGTSNPNLYWYRQAAGRGLQLLFYSVGIGQISSEVPQNLSASRPQDRQFILSSKKLLLSDSGFYLCAWSVLGTDQYFGPGTRLTVT.

The DNA for the CDR3 is TGTGCCAGCAGCGTCACAGGGGCTGGGGCCAACGTCCTGACTTTC. Encoded protein: CASSVTGAGANVLTF. The gene calls are TRBV9 and TRBJ2-6; 7 bases match TRBD1. The germline CDR1 and CDR2 sequences are SGDLS and YYNGEE. The junction had 1 base not matched to a gene; V was cut back by 2 bases and J by 2 bases. There are 15 residues in the CDR3.

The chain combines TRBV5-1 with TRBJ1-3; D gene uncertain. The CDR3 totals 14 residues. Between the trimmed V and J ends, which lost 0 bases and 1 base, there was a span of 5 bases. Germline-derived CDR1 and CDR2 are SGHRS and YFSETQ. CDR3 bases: TGCGCCAGCAGCTTGGCGGGATCTGGAAACACCATATATTTT. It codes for CASSLAGSGNTIYF.

CDR3: CASSPPSYYGYTF. CDR3 in DNA: TGTGCCAGCAGCCCCCCCTCTTACTATGGCTACACCTTC. The chain is built from TRBV28 and TRBJ1-2; D unclear. The V gene's germline CDR1 is MDHEN and CDR2 SYDVKM. V was pared by 6 bases and J by 3 bases, with 11 bases between. The CDR3 contains 13 residues.